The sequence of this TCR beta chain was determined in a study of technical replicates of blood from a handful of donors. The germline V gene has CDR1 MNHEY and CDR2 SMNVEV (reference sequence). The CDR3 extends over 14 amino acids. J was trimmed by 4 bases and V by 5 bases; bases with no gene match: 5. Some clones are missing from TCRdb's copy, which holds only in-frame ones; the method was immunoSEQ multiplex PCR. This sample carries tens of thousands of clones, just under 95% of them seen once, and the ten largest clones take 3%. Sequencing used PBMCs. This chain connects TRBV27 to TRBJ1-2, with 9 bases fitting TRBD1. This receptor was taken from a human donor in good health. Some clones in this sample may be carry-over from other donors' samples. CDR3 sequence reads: CASSRDRAGYGYTF. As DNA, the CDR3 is TGTGCCAGCAGTCGGGACAGGGCCGGCTATGGCTACACCTTC.